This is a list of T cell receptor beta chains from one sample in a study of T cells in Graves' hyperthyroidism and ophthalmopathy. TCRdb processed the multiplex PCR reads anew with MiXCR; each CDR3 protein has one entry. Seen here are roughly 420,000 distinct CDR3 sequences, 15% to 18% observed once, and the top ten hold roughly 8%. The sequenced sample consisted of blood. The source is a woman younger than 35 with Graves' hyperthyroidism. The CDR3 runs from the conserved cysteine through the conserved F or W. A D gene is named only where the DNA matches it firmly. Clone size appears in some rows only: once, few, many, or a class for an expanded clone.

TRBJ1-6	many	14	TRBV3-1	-	TGTGCCAGCAGCCAAATGGCCTTTGAGTCACCCCTCCACTTT	CASSQMAFESPLHF
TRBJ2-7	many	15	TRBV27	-	TGTGCCACCTGGGGGGGACAGGAAAACTCCTACGAGCAGTACTTC	CATWGGQENSYEQYF
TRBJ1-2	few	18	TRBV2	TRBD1	TGTGCCAGCAGTGAAAACCCGATTGACAGGGCGTATAGTCATGGCTACACCTTC	CASSENPIDRAYSHGYTF
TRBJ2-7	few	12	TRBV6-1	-	TGTGCCAGCATTGGGAGCTCCTACGAGCAGTACTTC	CASIGSSYEQYF
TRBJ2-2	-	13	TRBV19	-	TGTGCCAGTAGTATCCCATTCGCCGGGGAGCTGTTTTTT	CASSIPFAGELFF
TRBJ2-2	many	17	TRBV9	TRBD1	TGTGCCAGCAGCGTCGCACGAGGACAGGAAGACACCGGGGAGCTGTTTTTT	CASSVARGQEDTGELFF
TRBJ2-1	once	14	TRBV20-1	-	TGCAGTGCTAGGAGCCCTCTGGCTGGAGGGGAGCAGTTCTTC	CSARSPLAGGEQFF
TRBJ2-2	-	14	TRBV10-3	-	TGTGCCATCAGTCGGAGGTCGGACACCGGGGAGCTGTTTTTT	CAISRRSDTGELFF
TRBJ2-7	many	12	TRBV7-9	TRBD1	TGTGCCAGCAGCGCAGACAGGGCTAAGCAGTACTTC	CASSADRAKQYF
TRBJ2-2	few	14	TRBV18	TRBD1	TGTGCCAGCGCCCGGGACAGAAACACCGGGGAGCTGTTTTTT	CASARDRNTGELFF
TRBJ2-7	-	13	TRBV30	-	TGTGCCTGGAGCGTACGCAGCTCCTACGAGCAGTACTTC	CAWSVRSSYEQYF
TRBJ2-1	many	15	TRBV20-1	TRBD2	TGCAGTGCTGGAACCGCTAGCGGGGATCTAAATGAGCAGTTCTTC	CSAGTASGDLNEQFF
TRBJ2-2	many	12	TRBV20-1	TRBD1	TGCAGTGCTACGCGACAGGGCGGGGAGCTGTTTTTT	CSATRQGGELFF
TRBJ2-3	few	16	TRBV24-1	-	TGTGCCACCAGTGATTATCCGGGACTGGCCACAGATACGCAGTATTTT	CATSDYPGLATDTQYF
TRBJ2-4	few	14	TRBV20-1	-	TGCAGTGCTAGAAAACTGAGGGGCAAAAACATTCAGTACTTC	CSARKLRGKNIQYF
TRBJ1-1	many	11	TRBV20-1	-	TGCAGTGCTAGTCAGTACAGGGAAGCTTTCTTT	CSASQYREAFF
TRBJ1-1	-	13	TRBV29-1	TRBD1	TGCAGCGTTGCGGGACAGATGAACACTGAAGCTTTCTTT	CSVAGQMNTEAFF
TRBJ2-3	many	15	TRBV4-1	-	TGCGCCAGCAGCCCGCAGGGGGGACCCACAGATACGCAGTATTTT	CASSPQGGPTDTQYF
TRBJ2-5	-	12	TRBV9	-	TGTGCCAGCAGTGGTACGAGGGAGACCCAGTACTTC	CASSGTRETQYF
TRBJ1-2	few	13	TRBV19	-	TGTGCCAGTAGTATAGGTTCGACTGATGGCTACACCTTC	CASSIGSTDGYTF
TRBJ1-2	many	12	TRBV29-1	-	TGCAGCGCTGGATCAGGGAACTATGGCTACACCTTC	CSAGSGNYGYTF
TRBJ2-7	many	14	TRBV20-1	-	TGCAGTGCTGGGGGGGGCGGGATCGTGTACGAGCAGTACTTC	CSAGGGGIVYEQYF
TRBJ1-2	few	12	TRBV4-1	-	TGCGCCAGCAGCCAACCCAGGGAGGGCTACACCTTC	CASSQPREGYTF
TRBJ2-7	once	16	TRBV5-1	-	TGCGCCAGCAGCTTCCTTTACTCCCGCGGTGCCTACGAGCAGTACTTC	CASSFLYSRGAYEQYF
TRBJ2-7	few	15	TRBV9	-	TGTGCCAGCAGCCTGAGGGGTCTAAGCTCCTACGAGCAGTACTTC	CASSLRGLSSYEQYF
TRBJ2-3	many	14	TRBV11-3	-	TGTGCCAGCAGCTTAGCGGGGGTCACAGATACGCAGTATTTT	CASSLAGVTDTQYF
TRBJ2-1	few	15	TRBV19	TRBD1	TGTGCCAGTAGTACCGGGACAGGGGGCTTCAATGAGCAGTTCTTC	CASSTGTGGFNEQFF
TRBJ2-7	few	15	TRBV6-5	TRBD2	TGTGCCAGCAGTTCACCCTCTAGCGGGAGATACGAGCAGTACTTC	CASSSPSSGRYEQYF
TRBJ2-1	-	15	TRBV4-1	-	TGCGCCAGCAGCCTGGGACCAACGGACTACAATGAGCAGTTCTTC	CASSLGPTDYNEQFF
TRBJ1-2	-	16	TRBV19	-	TGTGCCAGTTATCCCTCCGACGGGAACAGCAACTATGGCTACACCTTC	CASYPSDGNSNYGYTF
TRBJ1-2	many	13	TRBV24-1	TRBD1	TGTGCCACCAGTCCGGGACAGGAGTATGGCTACACCTTC	CATSPGQEYGYTF
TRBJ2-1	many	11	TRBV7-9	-	TGTGCCAGCGGCGGGGAGAATGAGCAGTTCTTC	CASGGENEQFF
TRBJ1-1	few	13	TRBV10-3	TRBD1	TGTGCCATTGGGACAGTTTCCAGCACTGAAGCTTTCTTT	CAIGTVSSTEAFF
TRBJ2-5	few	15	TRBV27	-	TGTGCCAGCAGTTTATCGGCGACAGCCGGAGGGACCCAGTACTTC	CASSLSATAGGTQYF
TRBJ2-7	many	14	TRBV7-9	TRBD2	TGTGCCAGCAGCTGGCGGACTAGCTCGGGAGAGCAGTACTTC	CASSWRTSSGEQYF
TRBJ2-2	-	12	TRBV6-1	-	TGTGCCAGCAGTTCGCGACAGGCTACCCTGTTTTTT	CASSSRQATLFF
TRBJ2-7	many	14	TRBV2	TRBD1	TGTGCCAGCAGGCCCGGGACAGGGGCCTACGAGCAGTACTTC	CASRPGTGAYEQYF
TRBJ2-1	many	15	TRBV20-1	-	TGCAGTGCTAGAGCTTTAAGGGGCAGTTCCAATGAGCAGTTCTTC	CSARALRGSSNEQFF
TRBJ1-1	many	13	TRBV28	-	TGTGCCGGGGGGGGGCCTGGGGTCACTGAAGCTTTCTTT	CAGGGPGVTEAFF
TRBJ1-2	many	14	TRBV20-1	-	TGCAGTGCTAGGGCCGCAGGGGCCTCCTATGGCTACACCTTC	CSARAAGASYGYTF
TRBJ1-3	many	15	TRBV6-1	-	TGTGCCAGCAGTTACTCATCTGGCTCTGGAAACACCATATATTTT	CASSYSSGSGNTIYF
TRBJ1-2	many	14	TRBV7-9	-	TGTGCCAGCAGCTTAAAGGCGGCCGAATATGGCTACACCTTC	CASSLKAAEYGYTF
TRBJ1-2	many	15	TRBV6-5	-	TGTGCCAGCAGTTACTCGGGGAGGGGAGGCTATGGCTACACCTTC	CASSYSGRGGYGYTF
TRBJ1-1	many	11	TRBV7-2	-	TGTGCCAGCAGCCCTGCCACTGAAGCTTTCTTT	CASSPATEAFF
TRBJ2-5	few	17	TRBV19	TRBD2	TGTGCCAGTAGTACCCGACTAGCGGGTCGACCAGGGGAGACCCAGTACTTC	CASSTRLAGRPGETQYF
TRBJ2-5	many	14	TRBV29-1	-	TGCAGCGTTTGGAGGACTATACCGAAAGAGACCCAGTACTTC	CSVWRTIPKETQYF
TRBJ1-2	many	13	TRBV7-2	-	TGTGCCAGCAGTCCTAGGATAGAAGGGGGCTACACCTTC	CASSPRIEGGYTF
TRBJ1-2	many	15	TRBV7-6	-	TGTGCCAGCAGCTCGCCAACCTGGGGGGTTTCGGGCTACACCTTC	CASSSPTWGVSGYTF
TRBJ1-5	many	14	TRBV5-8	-	TGTGCCAGCAGCTCGGGGTTCCCAAATCAGCCCCAGCATTTT	CASSSGFPNQPQHF
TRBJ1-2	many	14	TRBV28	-	TGTGCCAGCAGTACCCCTCCGTTCACGAATGGCTACACCTTC	CASSTPPFTNGYTF
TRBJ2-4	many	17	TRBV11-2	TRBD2	TGTGCCAGCAGCACCCTGGCGGGAGGTCTGGCCAAAAACATTCAGTACTTC	CASSTLAGGLAKNIQYF
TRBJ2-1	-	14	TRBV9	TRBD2	TGTGCCAGCAGCGTAGTGGGGGGACTAAATGAGCAGTTCTTC	CASSVVGGLNEQFF
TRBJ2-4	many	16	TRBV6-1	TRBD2	TGTGCCAGCAGTTATGCTAGCGGGAATTTGAGAAACATTCAGTACTTC	CASSYASGNLRNIQYF
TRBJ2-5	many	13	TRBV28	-	TGTGCCAGCACCAGCGGAACAGGGGGGGCCCAGTACTTC	CASTSGTGGAQYF
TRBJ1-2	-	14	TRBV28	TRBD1	TGTGCCAGCAGTAGACAGGGGGTCAACTATGGCTACACCTTC	CASSRQGVNYGYTF
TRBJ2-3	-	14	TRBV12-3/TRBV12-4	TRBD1	TGCGCCAGCAGCCAAGGGGACAGGATGAGTACGCAGTATTTT	CASSQGDRMSTQYF
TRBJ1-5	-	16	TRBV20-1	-	TGCAGTGCTAGAGTTGGGGGGGGGTATAGCAATCAGCCCCAGCATTTT	CSARVGGGYSNQPQHF
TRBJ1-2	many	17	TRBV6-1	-	TGTGCCAGCAGTGAAGCGGGGCAGGGGCTGACTAACTATGGCTACACCTTC	CASSEAGQGLTNYGYTF
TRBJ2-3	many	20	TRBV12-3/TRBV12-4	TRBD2	TGTGCCAGCAGCTTTATTACCAGAAAAACTAGCGGGGATAGCACAGATACGCAGTATTTT	CASSFITRKTSGDSTDTQYF
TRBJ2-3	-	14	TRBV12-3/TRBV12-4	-	TGTGCCAGCAGTACAGGACAGCCCGTCACTACGCAGTATTTT	CASSTGQPVTTQYF